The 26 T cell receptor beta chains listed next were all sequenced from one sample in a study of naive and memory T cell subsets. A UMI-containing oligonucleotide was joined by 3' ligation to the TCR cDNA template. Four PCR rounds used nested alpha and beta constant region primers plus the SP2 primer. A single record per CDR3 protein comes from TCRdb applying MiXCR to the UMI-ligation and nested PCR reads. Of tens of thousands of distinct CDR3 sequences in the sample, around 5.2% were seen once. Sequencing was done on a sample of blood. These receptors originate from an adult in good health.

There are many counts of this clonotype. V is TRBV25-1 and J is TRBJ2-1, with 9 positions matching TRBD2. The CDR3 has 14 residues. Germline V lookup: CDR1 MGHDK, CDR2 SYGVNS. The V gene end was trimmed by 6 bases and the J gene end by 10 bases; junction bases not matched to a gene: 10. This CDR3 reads CASSAFSGGREQFF. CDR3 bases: TGTGCCAGCAGCGCGTTTAGCGGGGGAAGAGAGCAGTTCTTC.

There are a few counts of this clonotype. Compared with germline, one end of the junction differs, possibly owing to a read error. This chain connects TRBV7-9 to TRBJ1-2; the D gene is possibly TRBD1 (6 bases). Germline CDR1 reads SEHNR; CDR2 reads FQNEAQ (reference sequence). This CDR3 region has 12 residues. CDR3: CASSIQGGGDTF. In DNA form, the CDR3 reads TGTGCCAGCAGCATACAGGGAGGTGGCGACACCTTC.

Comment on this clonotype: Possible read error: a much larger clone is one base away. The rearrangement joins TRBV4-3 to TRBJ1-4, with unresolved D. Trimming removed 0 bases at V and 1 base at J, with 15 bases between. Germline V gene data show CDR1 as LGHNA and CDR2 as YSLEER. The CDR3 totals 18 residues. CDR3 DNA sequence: TGCGCCAGCAGCCAAGAGGTCGGAGTTTATGAAACTAATGAAAAACTGTTTTTT. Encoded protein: CASSQEVGVYETNEKLFF.

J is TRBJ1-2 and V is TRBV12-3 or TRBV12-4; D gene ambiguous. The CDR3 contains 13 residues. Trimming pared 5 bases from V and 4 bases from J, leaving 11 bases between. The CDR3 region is CASSQRAPYGYTF. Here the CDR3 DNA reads TGTGCCAGCAGTCAAAGGGCCCCCTATGGCTACACCTTC.

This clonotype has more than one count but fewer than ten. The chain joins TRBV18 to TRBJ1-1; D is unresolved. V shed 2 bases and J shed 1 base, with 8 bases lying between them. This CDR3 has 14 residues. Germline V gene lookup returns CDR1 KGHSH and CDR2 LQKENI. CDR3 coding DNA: TGTGCCAGCTCACCAGGACTGGAGAACACTGAAGCTTTCTTT. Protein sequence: CASSPGLENTEAFF.

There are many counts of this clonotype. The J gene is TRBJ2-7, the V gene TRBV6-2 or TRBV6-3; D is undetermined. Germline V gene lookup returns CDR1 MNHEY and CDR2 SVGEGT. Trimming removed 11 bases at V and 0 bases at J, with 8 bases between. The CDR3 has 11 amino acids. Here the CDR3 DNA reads TGTGCCGCCTCTTACTCCTACGAGCAGTACTTC. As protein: CAASYSYEQYF.

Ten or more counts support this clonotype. The CDR3 nucleotides are TGTGCCAGCAGTGAACGTCAGGGCACTGAAGCTTTCTTT. Translated, it gives CASSERQGTEAFF. This sequence joins TRBV2 and TRBJ1-1, with a weak D call TRBD1 (5 bases). This CDR3 region has 13 residues. Germline V gene lookup returns CDR1 SNHLY and CDR2 FYNNEI. V dropped 2 bases and J dropped 4 bases, with 8 bases sitting between them.

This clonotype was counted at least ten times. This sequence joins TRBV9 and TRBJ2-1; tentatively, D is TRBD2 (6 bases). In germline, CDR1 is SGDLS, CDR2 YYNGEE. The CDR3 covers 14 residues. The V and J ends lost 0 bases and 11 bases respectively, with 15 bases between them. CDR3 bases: TGTGCCAGCAGCGTAGGGACTATCTTTGAACAGCAGTTCTTC. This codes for CASSVGTIFEQQFF.

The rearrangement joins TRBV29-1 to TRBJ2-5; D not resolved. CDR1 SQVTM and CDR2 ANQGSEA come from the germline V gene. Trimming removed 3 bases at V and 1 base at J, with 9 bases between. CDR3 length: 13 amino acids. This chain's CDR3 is CSVDGPPQETQYF. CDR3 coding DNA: TGCAGCGTTGACGGCCCACCCCAAGAGACCCAGTACTTC. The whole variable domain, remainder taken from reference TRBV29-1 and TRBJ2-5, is SAVISQKPSRDICQRGTSLTIQCQVDSQVTMMFWYRQQPGQSLTLIATANQGSEATYESGFVIDKFPISRPNLTFSTLTVSNMSPEDSSIYLCSVDGPPQETQYFGPGTRLLVL.

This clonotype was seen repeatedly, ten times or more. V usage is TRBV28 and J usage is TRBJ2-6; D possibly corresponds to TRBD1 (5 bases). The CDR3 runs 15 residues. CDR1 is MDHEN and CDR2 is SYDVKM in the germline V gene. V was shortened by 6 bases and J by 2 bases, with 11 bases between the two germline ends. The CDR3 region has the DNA TGTGCCAGCAGCAGACAGACCCCTGGGGCCAACGTCCTGACTTTC. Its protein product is CASSRQTPGANVLTF.

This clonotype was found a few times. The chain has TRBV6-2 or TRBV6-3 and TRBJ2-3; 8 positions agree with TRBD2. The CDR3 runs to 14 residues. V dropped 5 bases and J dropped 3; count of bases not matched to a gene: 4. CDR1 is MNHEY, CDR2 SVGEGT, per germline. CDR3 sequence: CASSNSGTTDTQYF. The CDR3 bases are TGTGCCAGCAGTAATAGCGGGACTACAGATACGCAGTATTTT.

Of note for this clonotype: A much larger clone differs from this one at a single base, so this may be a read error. CDR3 in DNA: TGTGACAGCACCCAAGGGAGGTGGGATCCCAATCAGCCCCAGCATTTT. It is translated as CDSTQGRWDPNQPQHF. The J gene is TRBJ1-5, the V gene TRBV21-1. TRBV21-1 is assigned pseudogene status. The CDR3 sequence is 16 residues long.

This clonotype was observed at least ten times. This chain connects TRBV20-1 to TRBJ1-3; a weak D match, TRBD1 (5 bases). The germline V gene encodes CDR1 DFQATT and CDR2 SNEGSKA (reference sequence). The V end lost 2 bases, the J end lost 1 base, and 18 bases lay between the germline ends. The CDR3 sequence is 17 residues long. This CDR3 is CSARPLTSGQSGNTIYF. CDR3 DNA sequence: TGCAGTGCTAGACCCCTAACTTCAGGACAATCTGGAAACACCATATATTTT.

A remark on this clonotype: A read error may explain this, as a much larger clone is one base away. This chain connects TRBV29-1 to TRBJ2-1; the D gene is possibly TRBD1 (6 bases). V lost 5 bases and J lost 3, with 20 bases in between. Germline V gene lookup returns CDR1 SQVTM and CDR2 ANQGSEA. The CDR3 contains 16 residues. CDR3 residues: CSVMVGVGGFYNEQFF. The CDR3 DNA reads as TGCAGCGTTATGGTGGGAGTAGGGGGATTCTACAATGAGCAGTTCTTC.

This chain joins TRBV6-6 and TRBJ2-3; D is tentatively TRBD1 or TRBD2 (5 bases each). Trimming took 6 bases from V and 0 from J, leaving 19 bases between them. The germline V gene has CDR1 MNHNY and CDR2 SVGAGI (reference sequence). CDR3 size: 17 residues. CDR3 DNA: TGTGCCAGCAGCCTAACCCGGGGCCCCTCTAGCACAGATACGCAGTATTTT. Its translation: CASSLTRGPSSTDTQYF.

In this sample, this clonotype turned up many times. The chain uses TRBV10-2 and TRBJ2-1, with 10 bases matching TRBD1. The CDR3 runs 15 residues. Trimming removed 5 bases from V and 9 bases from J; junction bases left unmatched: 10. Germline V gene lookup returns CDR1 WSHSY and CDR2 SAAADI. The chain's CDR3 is CASSPRGQGQSEQFF. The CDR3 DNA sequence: TGCGCCAGCAGTCCCCGGGGACAGGGGCAAAGTGAGCAGTTCTTC.

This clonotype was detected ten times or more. This CDR3 reads CRSGSPGETQYF. The CDR3 coding sequence is TGCAGGAGCGGGAGCCCGGGCGAGACCCAGTACTTC. V usage is TRBV20-1 and J usage is TRBJ2-5; 8 positions match TRBD2. Germline CDR1 and CDR2: DFQATT and SNEGSKA (reference sequence). The CDR3 is 12 residues long.

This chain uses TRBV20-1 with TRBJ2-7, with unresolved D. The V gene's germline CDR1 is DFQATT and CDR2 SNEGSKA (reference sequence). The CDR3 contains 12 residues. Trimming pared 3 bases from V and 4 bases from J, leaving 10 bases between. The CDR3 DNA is TGCAGTGCTAGGAGCTCGTCTTACGAGCAGTACTTC. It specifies CSARSSSYEQYF.

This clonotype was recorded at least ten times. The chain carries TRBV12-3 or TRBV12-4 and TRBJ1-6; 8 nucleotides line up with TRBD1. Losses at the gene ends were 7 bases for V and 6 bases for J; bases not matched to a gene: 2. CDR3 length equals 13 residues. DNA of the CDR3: TGTGCCAGCAATGGACAGGGTAATTCACCCCTCCACTTT. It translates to CASNGQGNSPLHF.

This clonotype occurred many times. The CDR3 loop reads CASSLPTGDYGYTF. The DNA of the CDR3 is TGTGCCAGCAGCTTACCGACAGGGGACTATGGCTACACCTTC. V is TRBV13 and J is TRBJ1-2, with 8 bases matching TRBD1. Looked up from germline, CDR1 is PRHDT and CDR2 is FYEKMQ (reference sequence). V lost 2 bases, J lost 3 bases, and 2 bases stayed unmatched. The length of the CDR3 is 14 residues.

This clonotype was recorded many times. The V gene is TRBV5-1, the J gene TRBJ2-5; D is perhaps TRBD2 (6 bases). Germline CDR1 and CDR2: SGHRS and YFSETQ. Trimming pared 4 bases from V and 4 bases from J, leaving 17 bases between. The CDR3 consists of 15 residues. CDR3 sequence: CASSARSSGGETQYF. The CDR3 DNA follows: TGCGCCAGCAGCGCCCGGAGTAGCGGAGGAGAGACCCAGTACTTC.

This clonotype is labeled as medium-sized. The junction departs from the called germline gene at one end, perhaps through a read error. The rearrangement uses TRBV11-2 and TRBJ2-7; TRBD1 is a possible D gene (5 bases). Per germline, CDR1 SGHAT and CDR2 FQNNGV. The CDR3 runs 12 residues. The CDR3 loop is CASSYTPRVPNF. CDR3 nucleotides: TGTGCCAGCAGCTACACTCCCAGGGTTCCGAACTTC.

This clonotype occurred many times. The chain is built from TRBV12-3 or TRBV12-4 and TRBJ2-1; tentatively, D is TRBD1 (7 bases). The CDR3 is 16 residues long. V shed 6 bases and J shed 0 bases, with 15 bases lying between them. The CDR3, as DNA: TGTGCCAGCAGCCGCCGACAGGGACTCTCCTACAATGAGCAGTTCTTC. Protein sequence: CASSRRQGLSYNEQFF.

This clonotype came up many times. Here the CDR3 DNA reads TGTGCCAGCAGCTACCAAGGACTTCTCAATGAGCAGTTCTTC. This codes for CASSYQGLLNEQFF. The chain carries TRBV6-2 or TRBV6-3 and TRBJ2-1, with D possibly matching TRBD2 (5 bases). This CDR3 has 14 amino acids. Deletions cut 6 bases from V and 6 bases from J, with 15 bases between. Germline CDR1 MNHEY, CDR2 SVGEGT.

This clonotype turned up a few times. CDR3 in amino acids: CASSSLAGGSYEQYF. The CDR3 nucleotides are TGTGCCAGCAGTTCACTAGCGGGAGGGTCCTACGAGCAGTACTTC. The chain joins TRBV12-3 or TRBV12-4 to TRBJ2-7; 13 bases are shared with TRBD2. The CDR3 extends over 15 amino acids. V shed 4 bases, J shed 1 base, and the junction held 1 base outside the gene matches.

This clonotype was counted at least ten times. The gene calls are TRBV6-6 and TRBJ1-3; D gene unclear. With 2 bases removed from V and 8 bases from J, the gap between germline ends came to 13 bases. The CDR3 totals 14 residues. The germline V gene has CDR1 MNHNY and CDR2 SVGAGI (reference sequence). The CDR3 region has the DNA TGTGCCAGCAGTTACACATCTAGAGAAGACACCATATATTTT. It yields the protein CASSYTSREDTIYF.